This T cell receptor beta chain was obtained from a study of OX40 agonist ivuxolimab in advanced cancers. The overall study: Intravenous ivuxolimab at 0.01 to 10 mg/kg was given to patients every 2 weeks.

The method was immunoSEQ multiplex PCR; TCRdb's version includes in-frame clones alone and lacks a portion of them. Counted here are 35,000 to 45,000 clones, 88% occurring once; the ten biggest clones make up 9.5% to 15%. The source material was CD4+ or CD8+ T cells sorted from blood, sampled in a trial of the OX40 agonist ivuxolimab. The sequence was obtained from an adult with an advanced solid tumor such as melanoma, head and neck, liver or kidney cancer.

The DNA of the CDR3 is TGTGCCAGCAGTTACCTATCCCGCTCTGGGGCCAACGTCCTGACTTTC. This encodes CASSYLSRSGANVLTF. The chain joins TRBV6-5 to TRBJ2-6; D call uncertain. Germline V gene sequence: CDR1 MNHEY, CDR2 SVGAGI. V was clipped by 2 bases and J by 0 bases, with 8 bases between them. The CDR3 sequence is 16 residues long.